Below, one T cell receptor (beta chain) is given with its context. The V gene's germline CDR1 is SGHTA and CDR2 FQGNSA. The CDR3 consists of 15 residues. V was pared by 5 bases and J by 8 bases, with 18 bases between. The data stem from a study of cytomegalovirus exposure and HLA in healthy donors. Both 60 Vbeta primers and 13 Jbeta primers went into the PCR. TCRdb's copy holds only in-frame clones and misses some; the assay was immunoSEQ multiplex PCR. The repertoire has under 150,000 clones, over 70% of them found once; the top ten carry 3% to 4%. This receptor was obtained from a woman between 35 and 50 years old in good health and CMV-seronegative. Sequences were obtained from PBMCs. The gene calls are TRBV7-2 and TRBJ1-4; weak D call: TRBD1 (5 bases). The CDR3 is CASSPGGGAAEKLFF. The CDR3 DNA sequence: TGTGCCAGCAGCCCCGGGGGGGGTGCGGCGGAAAAACTGTTTTTT.